The present TCR beta chain was sequenced within a study of T-cell memory formation after mild COVID-19. The table lists this clonotype with many counts. MiXCR was run by TCRdb on the 5' RACE reads, yielding one entry per CDR3 protein. Of more than 300,000 distinct CDR3 sequences in the sample, roughly 19% are singletons; the top ten hold roughly 21%. Trimming removed 5 bases from V and 2 bases from J, with 4 bases in between. The CDR3 is made up of 11 amino acids. Germline V lookup: CDR1 SGHTA, CDR2 FQGNSA. Sequencing was carried out using PBMCs or a T cell subset sorted from them (not recorded which). This chain joins TRBV7-2 and TRBJ2-7; D unresolved. This receptor was identified in a man between 18 and 35 years old who had mild COVID-19 (a few samples of this study predate the infection). Cell type and time point are not known. The CDR3 reads CASSRTYEQYF. In nucleotides, the CDR3 is TGTGCCAGCAGCAGGACCTACGAGCAGTACTTC.